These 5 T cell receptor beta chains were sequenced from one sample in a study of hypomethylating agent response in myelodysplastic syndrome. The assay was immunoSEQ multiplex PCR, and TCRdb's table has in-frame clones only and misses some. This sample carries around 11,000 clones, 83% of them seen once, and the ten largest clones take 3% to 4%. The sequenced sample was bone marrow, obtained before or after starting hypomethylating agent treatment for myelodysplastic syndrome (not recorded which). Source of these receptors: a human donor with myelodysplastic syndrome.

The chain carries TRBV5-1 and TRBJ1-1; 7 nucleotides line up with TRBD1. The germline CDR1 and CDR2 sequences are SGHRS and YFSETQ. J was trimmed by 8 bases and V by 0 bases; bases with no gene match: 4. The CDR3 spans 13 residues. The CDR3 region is CASSLERGREAFF. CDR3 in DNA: TGCGCCAGCAGCTTGGAGAGGGGGCGAGAAGCTTTCTTT.

DNA for the CDR3: TGTGCCAGCAGTGGTCAAGACTCGGGACAGGGGGCAAATGAGCAGTTCTTC. This gives the protein CASSGQDSGQGANEQFF. This chain links TRBV25-1 with TRBJ2-1; 12 bases line up with TRBD1. V trimming: 4 bases; J trimming: 7 bases; junction bases outside the gene matches: 11. The germline V gene encodes CDR1 MGHDK and CDR2 SYGVNS. CDR3 length: 17 residues.

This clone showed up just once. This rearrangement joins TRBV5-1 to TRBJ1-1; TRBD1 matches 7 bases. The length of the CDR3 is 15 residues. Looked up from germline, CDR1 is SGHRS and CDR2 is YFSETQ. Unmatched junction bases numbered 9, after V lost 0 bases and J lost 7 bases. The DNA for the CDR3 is TGCGCCAGCAGCTTGGAAGCAGGGGGACGGTTTGAAGCTTTCTTT. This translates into CASSLEAGGRFEAFF. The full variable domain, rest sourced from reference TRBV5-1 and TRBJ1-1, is KAGVTQTPRYLIKTRGQQVTLSCSPISGHRSVSWYQQTPGQGLQFLFEYFSETQRNKGNFPGRFSGRQFSNSRSEMNVSTLELGDSALYLCASSLEAGGRFEAFFGQGTRLTVV.

The DNA of the CDR3 is TGCGCCAGCAGCTTGGCGCTAGCGGAGGCCCTGGGATGGGAGACCCAGTACTTC. Translating gives CASSLALAEALGWETQYF. The rearrangement links TRBV5-1 to TRBJ2-5, with 7 bases matching TRBD2. V lost 0 bases, J lost 5 bases, and 16 bases stayed unmatched. CDR3 length: 18 amino acids. Germline-derived CDR1 and CDR2 are SGHRS and YFSETQ.

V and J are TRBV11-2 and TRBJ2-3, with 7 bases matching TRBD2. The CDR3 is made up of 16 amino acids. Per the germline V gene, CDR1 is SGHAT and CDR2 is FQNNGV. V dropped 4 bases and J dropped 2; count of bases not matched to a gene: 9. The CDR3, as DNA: TGTGCCAGCAGCTGGGGGGGGTCGAGCCCCACAGATACGCAGTATTTT. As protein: CASSWGGSSPTDTQYF.